These T cell receptor beta chains were read from a single sample in a study of CD8+CD57+ T cells in acquired aplastic anemia. TCRdb recomputed calls from the reads with MiXCR, one row per CDR3 protein. The repertoire holds some 130,000 distinct CDR3 sequences, with around two fifths as singletons. The material sequenced was sorted CD4+, CD8+, or CD8+CD57+ T cells (not recorded which) from PBMCs. These receptors originate from a human donor in good health, serving as a control. Both conserved end residues are part of each CDR3. D genes are given only for firm matches. Size values are once, few and many counts, or a class for expanded clones, and some rows have none.

clone size: .
J gene: TRBJ1-3
D gene: .
V gene: TRBV10-2
CDR3 DNA: .
CDR3 protein: CASSPTVASGNTIYF

clone size: many
J gene: TRBJ2-3
D gene: TRBD2
V gene: TRBV10-2
CDR3 DNA: TGCGCCAGCAGCCAATTAGCGGGGGGTCTATCCACAGATACGCAGTATTTT
CDR3 protein: CASSQLAGGLSTDTQYF

clone size: many
J gene: TRBJ2-7
D gene: TRBD1
V gene: TRBV7-2
CDR3 DNA: TGTGCCAGCAGCTCCGGGACAGGCTACGAGCAGTACTTC
CDR3 protein: CASSSGTGYEQYF

clone size: .
J gene: TRBJ1-2
D gene: TRBD1
V gene: TRBV12-3/TRBV12-4
CDR3 DNA: TGTGCCAGCAGTAAGACAGGGATTAGAAACTATGGCTACACCTTC
CDR3 protein: CASSKTGIRNYGYTF

clone size: .
J gene: TRBJ2-5
D gene: .
V gene: TRBV29-1
CDR3 DNA: TGCAGCGTTAGAGGGGGAGAGACCCAGTACTTC
CDR3 protein: CSVRGGETQYF

clone size: .
J gene: TRBJ2-3
D gene: TRBD2
V gene: TRBV15
CDR3 DNA: TGTGCCACCAGCAGCTCAGGACTAGCTGACACAGATACGCAGTATTTT
CDR3 protein: CATSSSGLADTDTQYF

clone size: .
J gene: TRBJ1-1
D gene: .
V gene: TRBV18
CDR3 DNA: TGTGCCAGCTCACCAGGGGGACCGACGAACACTGAAGCTTTCTTT
CDR3 protein: CASSPGGPTNTEAFF

clone size: many
J gene: TRBJ1-1
D gene: .
V gene: TRBV7-9
CDR3 DNA: TGTGCCAGCAGCTCCTCCATCGGCACTGAAGCTTTCTTT
CDR3 protein: CASSSSIGTEAFF

clone size: .
J gene: TRBJ1-3
D gene: .
V gene: TRBV28
CDR3 DNA: TGTGCCAGCAGTTTCCCGGGCCGCTCTGGAAACACCATATATTTT
CDR3 protein: CASSFPGRSGNTIYF

clone size: .
J gene: TRBJ2-3
D gene: TRBD2
V gene: TRBV5-4
CDR3 DNA: TGTGCCAGCAGCCTGGGACTAGCGGGAGACACAGATACGCAGTATTTT
CDR3 protein: CASSLGLAGDTDTQYF

clone size: many
J gene: TRBJ2-1
D gene: .
V gene: TRBV20-1
CDR3 DNA: TGCAGTGCTAGACTTCCCGGCGAGCAGTTCTTC
CDR3 protein: CSARLPGEQFF

clone size: .
J gene: TRBJ2-7
D gene: .
V gene: TRBV6-5
CDR3 DNA: TGTGCCAGCAGTTCCCTTTTCTACGAGCAGTACTTC
CDR3 protein: CASSSLFYEQYF

clone size: few
J gene: TRBJ1-4
D gene: .
V gene: TRBV5-6
CDR3 DNA: TGTGCCAGCAGGGCCACCGGGACCACGCATGGCGAAAAACTGTTTTTT
CDR3 protein: CASRATGTTHGEKLFF